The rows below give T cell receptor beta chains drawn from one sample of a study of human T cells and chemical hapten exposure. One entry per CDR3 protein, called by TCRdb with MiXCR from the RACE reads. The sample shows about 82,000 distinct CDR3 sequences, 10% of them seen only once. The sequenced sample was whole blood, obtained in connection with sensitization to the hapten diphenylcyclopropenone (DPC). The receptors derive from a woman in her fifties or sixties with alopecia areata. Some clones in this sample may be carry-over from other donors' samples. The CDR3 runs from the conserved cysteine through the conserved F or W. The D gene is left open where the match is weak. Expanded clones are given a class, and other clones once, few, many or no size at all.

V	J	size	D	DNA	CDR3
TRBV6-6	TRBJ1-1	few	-	TGTGCCAGCAACAACCCCCCTGGAAACCAGGTCGCTGAAGCTTTCTTT	CASNNPPGNQVAEAFF
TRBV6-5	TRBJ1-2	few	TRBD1	TGTGCCAGCAGTCCGACAGGGGGCAACTATGGCTACACCTTC	CASSPTGGNYGYTF
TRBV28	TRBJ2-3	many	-	TGTGCCAGCAGTTTATGGGCAGGGGGCACAGATACGCAGTATTTT	CASSLWAGGTDTQYF
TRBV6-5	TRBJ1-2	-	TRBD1	TGTGCCAGCAGGTCAGGGGGCCATGGCTACACCTTC	CASRSGGHGYTF
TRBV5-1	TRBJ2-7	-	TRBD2	TGCGCCAGCAGCGGTAGGGCGGGACTACAGATCTACGAGCAGTACTTC	CASSGRAGLQIYEQYF
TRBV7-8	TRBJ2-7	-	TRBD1	TGTGCCAGCAGCCCGGAACGGGACAGGGGGGCGGGATACGAGCAGTACTTC	CASSPERDRGAGYEQYF
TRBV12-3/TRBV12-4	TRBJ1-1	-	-	TGTGCCAGCAGTTTATGGGCAGGGAGGTTGGGCACTGAAGCTTTCTTT	CASSLWAGRLGTEAFF
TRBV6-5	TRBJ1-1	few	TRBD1	TGTGCCAGCAGTTACTCTGGACAGGTTGGAGGGACTGAAGCTTTCTTT	CASSYSGQVGGTEAFF
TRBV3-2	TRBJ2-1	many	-	TGTGCCAGCAGCCAATTTTATATTGCTAGCGGGAGTCGTAATGAGCAGTTCTTC	CASSQFYIASGSRNEQFF
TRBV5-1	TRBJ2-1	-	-	TGCGCCAGCAGCTTTGGCCGGGACTGGAACAATGAGCAGTTCTTC	CASSFGRDWNNEQFF
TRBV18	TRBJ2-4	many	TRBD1	TGTGCCAGCTCACCAATACAAGGGGGCTTAGCCAAAAACATTCAGTACTTC	CASSPIQGGLAKNIQYF
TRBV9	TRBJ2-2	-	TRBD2	TGTGCCAGCAGCGTAGCTATTCAGCTAGCGGGAGCCACCGGGGAGCTGTTTTTT	CASSVAIQLAGATGELFF
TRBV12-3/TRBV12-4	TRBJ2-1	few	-	TGTGCCAGCAGTTTACCCCAGGGAACGGGAGCGCAGTTCTTC	CASSLPQGTGAQFF
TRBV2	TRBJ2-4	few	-	TGTGCCAGCAGACCCGGGGAAGCCAAAAACATTCAGTACTTC	CASRPGEAKNIQYF
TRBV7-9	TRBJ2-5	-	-	TGTGCCAGCAGCCCCATAACAGAGACCCAGTACTTC	CASSPITETQYF
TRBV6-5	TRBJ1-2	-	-	TGTGCCAGCAGGATCGACGTACGCTATGGCTACACCTTC	CASRIDVRYGYTF
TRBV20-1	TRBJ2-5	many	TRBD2	TGCAGTGCTAATCAGCGGGGGCCACAAGAGACCCAGTACTTC	CSANQRGPQETQYF
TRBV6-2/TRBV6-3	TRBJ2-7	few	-	TGTGCCAGCACACGAAGACTCCCCGCGGACGAGCAGTACTTC	CASTRRLPADEQYF
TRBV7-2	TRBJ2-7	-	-	TGTGCCAGCAGCTTAGTTCCGGAGACCGAGCAGTACTTC	CASSLVPETEQYF
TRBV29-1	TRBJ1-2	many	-	TGCAGCGTTGGTCACAGCTATGGCTACACCTTC	CSVGHSYGYTF
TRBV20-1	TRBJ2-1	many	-	TGCAGTGCTAGAAGAGTGAGCGGAGGGGGCGAGCAGTTCTTC	CSARRVSGGGEQFF
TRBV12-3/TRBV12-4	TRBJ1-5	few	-	TGTGCCAGCAGCTCGGTGGAGTACGGCAATCAGCCCCAGCATTTT	CASSSVEYGNQPQHF
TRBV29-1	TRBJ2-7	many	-	TGCAGCGTCCCTCTTGACGGGGAGCAGTACTTC	CSVPLDGEQYF
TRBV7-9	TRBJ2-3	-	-	TGTGCCAGCAGCAAAACCGGGAGTACCACAGATACGCAGTATTTT	CASSKTGSTTDTQYF
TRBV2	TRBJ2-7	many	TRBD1	TGTGCCAGCAGTTTCGGACAGGGGTTGTCCTACGAGCAGTACTTC	CASSFGQGLSYEQYF
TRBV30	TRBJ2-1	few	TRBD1	TGTGCCTGGAGTCCAGGGGGCAATGAGCAGTTCTTC	CAWSPGGNEQFF
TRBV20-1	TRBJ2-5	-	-	TGCAGTGTTACGTTGGTGAGGTCGTCCGGGGAGACCCAGTACTTC	CSVTLVRSSGETQYF
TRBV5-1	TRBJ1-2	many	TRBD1	TGCGCCAGCAGTACAGGGGGCCCAAATGGCTACACCTTC	CASSTGGPNGYTF
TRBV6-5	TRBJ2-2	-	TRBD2	TGTGCCAGCAGTTATTCGACTAGCGTCACCGGGGAGCTGTTTTTT	CASSYSTSVTGELFF
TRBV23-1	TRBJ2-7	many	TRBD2	TGCGCCAGCATGATCCCCCTAGCGACCGGGACTAGCGGGCGGAGCTCCTACGAGCAGTACTTC	CASMIPLATGTSGRSSYEQYF
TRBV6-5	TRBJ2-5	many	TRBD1	TGTGCCAGCAGTTACAGACAGGGGCCATTGGAGACCCAGTACTTC	CASSYRQGPLETQYF
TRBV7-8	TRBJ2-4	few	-	TGTGCCAGCAGCTTAAGGAGGGGGTTAAAAAACATTCAGTACTTC	CASSLRRGLKNIQYF
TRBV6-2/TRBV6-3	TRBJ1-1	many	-	TGTGCCAGCCAAGGGGAGACTGAAGCTTTCTTT	CASQGETEAFF
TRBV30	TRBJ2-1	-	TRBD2	TGTGCCTCGTCTAGCGGGAGGGCCATATCCTACAATGAGCAGTTCTTC	CASSSGRAISYNEQFF
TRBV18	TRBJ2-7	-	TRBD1	TGTGCCAGCTCACCACCTCCGGGACAGGGGGCTCGCGAGCAGTACTTC	CASSPPPGQGAREQYF
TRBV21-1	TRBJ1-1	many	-	TGTGCCAGCAGCAAAGGGGGTACGATACATGAAGCTTTCTTT	CASSKGGTIHEAFF
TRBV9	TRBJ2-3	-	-	TGTGCCAGCAGCGTAGGTATAGCCGGGGCTACGCAGTATTTT	CASSVGIAGATQYF
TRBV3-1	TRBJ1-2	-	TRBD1	TGTGCCAGCAGCCAGGCGACAGGGGGTGTTCTTCGCGGCTACACCTTC	CASSQATGGVLRGYTF
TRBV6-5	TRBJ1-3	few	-	TGTGCCAGCAGTCGAACACACTTCTCTGGAAACACCATATATTTT	CASSRTHFSGNTIYF
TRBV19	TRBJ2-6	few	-	TGTGCCAGTAGTGTGGGCTCCCTGATAGGGGCCAACGTCCTGACTTTC	CASSVGSLIGANVLTF
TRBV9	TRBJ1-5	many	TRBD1	TGTGCCAGCAGCTTAGGACAGGGGGAAAGTCAGCCCCAGCATTTT	CASSLGQGESQPQHF
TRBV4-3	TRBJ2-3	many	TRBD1	TGCGCCAGCAGCCAGGAGCCCGGGACAGGGGTAGACACGCAGTATTTT	CASSQEPGTGVDTQYF
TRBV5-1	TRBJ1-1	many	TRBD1	TGCGCCAGCAGCTTGGTCGGGCAGGGGGCAGACACTGAAGCTTTCTTT	CASSLVGQGADTEAFF
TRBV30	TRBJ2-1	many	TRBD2	TGTGCCTGGGGACTAGCGGGGTACAATGAGCAGTTCTTC	CAWGLAGYNEQFF
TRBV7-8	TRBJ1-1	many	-	TGTGCCAGCAGCCCGCCCACACGGAACACTGAAGCTTTCTTT	CASSPPTRNTEAFF
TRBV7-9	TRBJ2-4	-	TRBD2	TGTGCCAGCAGTAGGTCGGGAGGAAACATTCAGTACTTC	CASSRSGGNIQYF
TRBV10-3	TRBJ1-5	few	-	TGTGCCATCATGAGGGGACTCAATCAGCCCCAGCATTTT	CAIMRGLNQPQHF
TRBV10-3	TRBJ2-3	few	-	TGTGCCATCAGTACAGGGACGGGCGCAGATACGCAGTATTTT	CAISTGTGADTQYF
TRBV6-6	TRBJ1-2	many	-	TGTGCCAGCAGTTACCCCGATACGGGAGATCATGGCTACACCTTC	CASSYPDTGDHGYTF
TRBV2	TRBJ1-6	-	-	TGTGCCAGCCGGGACGACGGGAATTCACCCCTCCACTTT	CASRDDGNSPLHF
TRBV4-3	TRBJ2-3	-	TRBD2	TGCGCCAGCAGTCGGCTAGCGGGAGTACGCACAGATACGCAGTATTTT	CASSRLAGVRTDTQYF
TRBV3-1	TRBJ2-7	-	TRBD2	TGTGCCAGCAGCCAAGGTAGCGGGAGTTTCTACGAGCAGTACTTC	CASSQGSGSFYEQYF